The sequence of this T cell receptor (beta chain) was determined in a study of vaccination and CD4 T cells after COVID-19. Study-wide background: Two doses of either BNT162b2 or mRNA-1273 vaccine went to participants. The post-vaccine samples came a median approximately 75 days after dose two (range 14 to 241).

Treatment here: 10-day PBMC culture with coronavirus spike peptide pools or control peptides (ViraFEST assay). Using peptide pools, antigen-specific T cells were expanded in ViraFEST before TCRs were sequenced. Once obtained from cultured CD4+ T cells, the DNA was sequenced using the Oncomine TCR Beta short-read assay. Scientists extracted genomic DNA from CD4+ T cells grown in culture. One entry per CDR3 protein results from TCRdb running MiXCR on the PCR reads. Of 10,000 to 15,000 distinct CDR3 sequences in the sample, around four fifths are singletons; the top ten hold about 8.1%. This clonotype has just a few counts. What it binds is not known. The germline CDR1 and CDR2 sequences are SNHLY and FYNNEI. The V gene end was trimmed by 7 bases and the J gene end by 4 bases; junction bases not matched to a gene: 10. The CDR3 totals 16 residues.

The source was CD4+ T cells from blood, cultured in vitro, collected after SARS-CoV-2 vaccination. The receptor comes from a human donor who received a COVID-19 vaccine. V usage is TRBV2 and J usage is TRBJ1-2; 12 nucleotides match TRBD1. The CDR3 nucleotides read TGTGCCAGCACCGCAGGCGGGACAGGGGGCGTCTATGGCTACACCTTC. This sequence encodes CASTAGGTGGVYGYTF.